This passage covers 30 T cell receptor beta chains from one sample sequenced in a study of T cell responses to AZD1222 COVID-19 vaccine. TCRdb keeps only in-frame clones here, not all; method: immunoSEQ multiplex PCR. The repertoire has 95,000 to 110,000 clones, about 90% of them found once; the top ten carry around 5%. This material consisted of peripheral blood, taken 28 days after the second AZD1222 dose. These receptors came from an adult who received the AZD1222 COVID-19 vaccine.

The V gene is TRBV5-4, the J gene TRBJ2-3, with no clear D. Trimming removed 0 bases at V and 6 bases at J, with 14 bases between. The CDR3 runs 15 residues. CDR1 and CDR2 (germline): SGHNT, YYREEE (reference sequence). The CDR3 protein is CASSLGALRWDTQYF. CDR3 sequence (DNA): TGTGCCAGCAGCTTGGGGGCCCTCCGGTGGGATACGCAGTATTTT.

This clone was recorded only once. The chain joins TRBV5-5 to TRBJ1-5; no definite D call. V was trimmed by 1 base and J by 5 bases, leaving 7 bases between them. The CDR3 is 13 amino acids. CDR1 and CDR2 (germline): SGHKS, YYEKEE (reference sequence). The CDR3 protein is CASSLMDDQPQHF. In nucleotides, the CDR3 is TGTGCCAGCAGCTTGATGGATGATCAGCCCCAGCATTTT. Looking up the rest from reference TRBV5-5 and TRBJ1-5 gives the full variable domain: DAGVTQSPTHLIKTRGQQVTLRCSPISGHKSVSWYQQVLGQGPQFIFQYYEKEERGRGNFPDRFSARQFPNYSSELNVNALLLGDSALYLCASSLMDDQPQHFGDGTRLSIL.

CDR3 sequence: CASSPGQAVAYGYTF. In nucleotides, the CDR3 is TGTGCCAGCAGCCCGGGACAGGCTGTGGCCTATGGCTACACCTTC. V is TRBV7-6 and J is TRBJ1-2; 8 nucleotides match TRBD1. V lost 5 bases to trimming and J lost 4 bases; unmatched junction nucleotides: 9. Germline-derived CDR1 and CDR2 are SGHVS and FNYEAQ. The CDR3 consists of 15 residues. The whole variable domain, remainder taken from reference TRBV7-6 and TRBJ1-2, is GAGVSQSPRYKVTKRGQDVALRCDPISGHVSLYWYRQALGQGPEFLTYFNYEAQQDKSGLPNDRFSAERPEGSISTLTIQRTEQRDSAMYRCASSPGQAVAYGYTFGSGTRLTVV.

This clone was seen only once. The chain is built from TRBV6-5 and TRBJ2-7; D call uncertain. CDR1 MNHEY and CDR2 SVGAGI come from the germline V gene. Trimming shortened V by 11 bases and J by 3 bases, and 11 bases separated the two germline ends. This CDR3 has 11 residues. The CDR3 reads CAVGQNYEQYF. The DNA of the CDR3 is TGTGCCGTAGGGCAGAACTACGAGCAGTACTTC.

The chain links TRBV28 to TRBJ1-6, with 11 bases matching TRBD1. The germline CDR1 and CDR2 sequences are MDHEN and SYDVKM. CDR3 length equals 16 residues. The V and J ends lost 6 bases and 8 bases, in that order; junction bases with no gene match: 9. The CDR3 loop reads CASSPGQGAWYSPLHF. The CDR3 region has the DNA TGTGCCAGCAGCCCAGGACAGGGGGCATGGTATTCACCCCTCCACTTT. The whole variable domain, filled in from reference TRBV28 and TRBJ1-6, reads DVKVTQSSRYLVKRTGEKVFLECVQDMDHENMFWYRQDPGLGLRLIYFSYDVKMKEKGDIPEGYSVSREKKERFSLILESASTNQTSMYLCASSPGQGAWYSPLHFGNGTRLTVT.

This chain connects TRBV19 to TRBJ1-5; D not certain. Germline assignment: CDR1 LNHDA and CDR2 SQIVND (reference sequence). V shed 6 bases and J shed 6 bases, with 18 bases lying between them. The CDR3 spans 15 residues. The CDR3 sequence is CASRSLDRVAQPQHF. In DNA form, the CDR3 reads TGTGCCAGTAGGAGCCTGGATAGGGTGGCTCAGCCCCAGCATTTT. Based on the CDR3 plus reference TRBV19 and TRBJ1-5, the full variable domain is DGGITQSPKYLFRKEGQNVTLSCEQNLNHDAMYWYRQDPGQGLRLIYYSQIVNDFQKGDIAEGYSVSREKKESFPLTVTSAQKNPTAFYLCASRSLDRVAQPQHFGDGTRLSIL.

The V and J genes are TRBV29-1 and TRBJ1-1, with D perhaps TRBD1 (6 bases). Trimming removed 4 bases from V and 1 base from J, with 16 bases in between. The CDR3 loop spans 15 amino acids. The germline CDR1 and CDR2 sequences are SQVTM and ANQGSEA. CDR3 sequence reads: CSVVKGEGANTEAFF. The DNA of the CDR3 is TGCAGCGTTGTTAAGGGGGAAGGGGCGAACACTGAAGCTTTCTTT.

V usage is TRBV5-6 and J usage is TRBJ1-4; weak D call: TRBD1 (6 bases). The CDR3 is 14 amino acids. Germline loops: CDR1 SGHDT, CDR2 YYEEEE. V was shortened by 5 bases and J by 8 bases, with 16 bases between the two germline ends. CDR3: CASSAGVVSEKLFF. The CDR3 DNA sequence: TGTGCCAGCAGTGCAGGGGTTGTGAGCGAAAAACTGTTTTTT.

The chain combines TRBV24-1 with TRBJ1-4, with a tentative D call TRBD1 (5 bases). The germline V gene has CDR1 KGHDR and CDR2 SFDVKD. V lost 9 bases to trimming and J lost 5 bases, with 12 bases between them. The CDR3 has 13 residues. As DNA, the CDR3 is TGTGCCACCCGGGGGGTATCAAATGAAAAACTGTTTTTT. Its translation: CATRGVSNEKLFF.

This rearrangement joins TRBV4-2 to TRBJ1-1; D gene unclear. Germline CDR1 reads LGHNA; CDR2 reads YNFKEQ. There are 16 residues in the CDR3. With 0 bases removed from V and 1 base from J, the gap between germline ends came to 12 bases. The CDR3, as DNA: TGTGCCAGCAGCCAAGATAGAGGTCGACCGAACACTGAAGCTTTCTTT. Its translation is CASSQDRGRPNTEAFF.

The V and J genes are TRBV13 and TRBJ1-1; no firm D call. V was pared by 1 base and J by 8 bases, with 8 bases between. The CDR3 contains 12 residues. CDR1 is PRHDT and CDR2 is FYEKMQ in the germline V gene (reference sequence). CDR3 residues: CASSLVVGEAFF. The CDR3 DNA sequence: TGTGCCAGCAGCTTAGTCGTGGGGGAAGCTTTCTTT. Full variable domain (rest looked up from reference TRBV13 and TRBJ1-1): AAGVIQSPRHLIKEKRETATLKCYPIPRHDTVYWYQQGPGQDPQFLISFYEKMQSDKGSIPDRFSAQQFSDYHSELNMSSLELGDSALYFCASSLVVGEAFFGQGTRLTVV.

The chain employs TRBV19 and TRBJ2-7, with 10 bases lining up with TRBD1. Per germline, CDR1 LNHDA and CDR2 SQIVND (reference sequence). Germline trimming cut 5 bases from V and 7 bases from J; bases unmatched to any gene: 8. The CDR3 loop spans 14 amino acids. DNA for the CDR3: TGTGCCAGTAGTTTCCGGGACAGGGGTTGGGAGCAGTACTTC. Encoded protein: CASSFRDRGWEQYF.

The rearrangement uses TRBV19 and TRBJ2-1, with D tentatively TRBD2 (7 bases). The CDR3 consists of 16 residues. Trimming removed 0 bases at V and 9 bases at J, with 18 bases between. Germline V lookup: CDR1 LNHDA, CDR2 SQIVND (reference sequence). CDR3 residues: CASSIDPPPGGSEQFF. The CDR3 DNA reads as TGTGCCAGTAGTATAGATCCCCCACCGGGGGGCAGTGAGCAGTTCTTC.

V usage is TRBV6-5 and J usage is TRBJ2-3, with 7 nucleotides matching TRBD1. The CDR3 covers 15 residues. The ends lost 5 bases at V and 0 bases at J; junction bases unmatched: 5. Germline V gives CDR1 MNHEY, CDR2 SVGAGI. The CDR3: CASSIQGQSTDTQYF. CDR3 nucleotide sequence: TGTGCCAGCAGTATACAGGGGCAGAGCACAGATACGCAGTATTTT.

V is TRBV3-1 (or the pseudogene TRBV3-2) and J is TRBJ1-1; D not resolved. This CDR3 spans 14 amino acids. Trimming pared 4 bases from V and 9 bases from J, leaving 18 bases between. CDR1 and CDR2 (germline): LGHDT, YNNKEL (reference sequence). CDR3 in DNA: TGTGCCAGCAGCCCCTCCGAACTATACCCCCAAGCTTTCTTT. It translates to CASSPSELYPQAFF.

This clone has just a few counts. The genes are TRBV11-2 and TRBJ1-1; D ambiguous. Per the germline V gene, CDR1 is SGHAT and CDR2 is FQNNGV. The CDR3 runs 13 residues. Trimming took 3 bases from V and 12 from J, leaving 17 bases between them. The DNA for the CDR3 is TGTGCCAGCAGCTTGGATAGTTACATGCTACCTTTCTTT. Translation gives CASSLDSYMLPFF.

This chain connects TRBV3-1 (or the pseudogene TRBV3-2) to TRBJ2-2, with 10 bases identical to TRBD1. The CDR3 runs 14 residues. Germline CDR1 is LGHDT and CDR2 is YNNKEL (reference sequence). Germline trimming cut 10 bases from V and 6 bases from J; bases unmatched to any gene: 8. The chain's CDR3 is CATTGQGEAGELFF. The DNA of the CDR3 is TGTGCCACCACAGGACAGGGGGAGGCCGGGGAGCTGTTTTTT.

V is TRBV6-6 and J is TRBJ1-6; perhaps TRBD1 as D (6 bases). The ends were cut back, 2 bases at V and 10 bases at J, with 12 bases in the middle. There are 14 residues in the CDR3. Looked up from germline, CDR1 is MNHNY and CDR2 is SVGAGI (reference sequence). The DNA for the CDR3 is TGTGCCAGCAGTTACCCACAGGGTGGCTCACCCCTCCACTTT. This gives the protein CASSYPQGGSPLHF.

The genes are TRBV30 and TRBJ1-4, with 8 nucleotides matching TRBD1. Trimming cost V 0 bases and J 7 bases; bases outside gene matches: 1. Per the germline V gene, CDR1 is GTSNPN and CDR2 is SVGIG (reference sequence). This CDR3 has 13 amino acids. The CDR3 spells CAWSVDRGEKLFF. The CDR3 region has the DNA TGTGCCTGGAGTGTAGACAGGGGTGAAAAACTGTTTTTT. Full variable domain (remainder filled in from reference TRBV30 and TRBJ1-4): SQTIHQWPATLVQPVGSPLSLECTVEGTSNPNLYWYRQAAGRGLQLLFYSVGIGQISSEVPQNLSASRPQDRQFILSSKKLLLSDSGFYLCAWSVDRGEKLFFGSGTQLSVL.

This clone came up a few times. The V and J genes are TRBV28 and TRBJ1-1, with D tentatively TRBD1 (5 bases). This CDR3 spans 14 amino acids. The germline gives CDR1 MDHEN, CDR2 SYDVKM. The V end was cut by 6 bases, the J end by 2 bases, with 13 bases between. The CDR3 spells CASRVIDSNTEAFF. The CDR3 nucleotides read TGTGCCAGCAGGGTTATAGACAGCAACACTGAAGCTTTCTTT.

The V call is TRBV6-2 or TRBV6-3, the J call TRBJ1-2, with D perhaps TRBD1 (6 bases). The CDR3 has 15 amino acids. The V end was cut by 1 base, the J end by 4 bases, with 13 bases between. Per the germline V gene, CDR1 is MNHEY and CDR2 is SVGEGT. CDR3 sequence reads: CASSYLRQARYGYTF. The CDR3 nucleotides are TGTGCCAGCAGTTACTTGCGACAGGCGCGCTATGGCTACACCTTC.

This clone was detected only once. The chain joins TRBV28 to TRBJ2-7; 12 nucleotides align to TRBD1. J was trimmed by 6 bases and V by 6 bases; bases with no gene match: 9. The V gene's germline CDR1 is MDHEN and CDR2 SYDVKM. The CDR3 is made up of 15 amino acids. CDR3 nucleotide sequence: TGTGCCAGCAGACCCCCGGGACAGGGGGCAGGCGAGCAGTACTTC. The encoded protein is CASRPPGQGAGEQYF.

This clone was picked up a small number of times. The chain couples TRBV18 to TRBJ1-2; possibly TRBD1 for D (5 bases). The CDR3 length is 13 residues. The V end was cut by 5 bases, the J end by 0 bases, with 7 bases between. Germline CDR1 and CDR2: KGHSH and LQKENI. CDR3 nucleotide sequence: TGTGCCAGCTCAACAGGCCCTAACTATGGCTACACCTTC. Amino acids: CASSTGPNYGYTF.

J is TRBJ2-6 and V is TRBV18; D ambiguous. Trimming cost V 2 bases and J 4 bases, with 6 bases left between them. From germline, CDR1 is KGHSH and CDR2 LQKENI. The CDR3 is made up of 14 amino acids. For the CDR3, the DNA is TGTGCCAGCTCACCATCCCGGGGGGCCAACGTCCTGACTTTC. Encoded protein: CASSPSRGANVLTF.

Note on this clone: The junction does not match germline at one end; this may be a read error. The chain recombines TRBV24-1 with TRBJ2-1; 10 positions match TRBD1. CDR1 and CDR2 from the germline V gene are KGHDR and SFDVKD. The CDR3 spans 12 residues. In DNA form, the CDR3 reads TGTGCCACCAGTGATGCGGGACAGGGGAATATCTTC. As protein: CATSDAGQGNIF.

The chain is built from TRBV29-1 and TRBJ1-1; the match to TRBD1 covers 7 bases. The germline CDR1 and CDR2 sequences are SQVTM and ANQGSEA. With 0 bases clipped from V and 5 bases from J, the junction kept 15 bases outside the gene matches. The CDR3 is 17 amino acids. CDR3 in amino acids: CSVEEPTIQGSGTEAFF. Written as DNA, the CDR3 is TGCAGCGTTGAAGAGCCCACAATACAGGGGAGTGGGACTGAAGCTTTCTTT.

This clone was detected a few times. This chain joins TRBV6-1 and TRBJ2-5, with D possibly TRBD2 on 6 matching bases. V was shortened by 3 bases and J by 4 bases, with 12 bases between the two germline ends. The CDR3 consists of 14 residues. Germline CDR1 is MNHNS and CDR2 is SASEGT. Here the CDR3 reads CASSEGGLRETQYF. As DNA, the CDR3 is TGTGCCAGCAGTGAGGGGGGACTGCGAGAGACCCAGTACTTC.

On this clone itself: Other DNA sequences in this sample translate to the same CDR3. The chain uses TRBV5-1 and TRBJ2-5; D is perhaps TRBD1 or TRBD2 (5 bases each). CDR1 and CDR2 from the germline V gene are SGHRS and YFSETQ. The CDR3 runs 14 residues. The V gene lost 4 bases and the J gene lost 3 bases, with 13 bases spanning the gap. CDR3 in DNA: TGCGCCAGCAGCCCAGGGACCTCCAAAGAGACCCAGTACTTC. Amino acid sequence: CASSPGTSKETQYF.

This sequence joins TRBV6-2 or TRBV6-3 and TRBJ1-4; D perhaps matches TRBD1 (5 bases). Germline CDR1 MNHEY, CDR2 SVGEGT. The germline V and J ends were trimmed by 6 bases and 6 bases, with 14 bases remaining between them. This CDR3 is 14 amino acids long. As DNA, the CDR3 is TGTGCCAGCAGCCCCAGGGCGCGGGATGAAAAACTGTTTTTT. Translating gives CASSPRARDEKLFF.

The chain employs TRBV6-1 and TRBJ1-1; no reliable D call. With 2 bases removed from V and 6 bases from J, the gap between germline ends came to 7 bases. Germline V gene data show CDR1 as MNHNS and CDR2 as SASEGT. This CDR3 has 12 residues. CDR3 sequence reads: CASSEWAAEAFF. Written as DNA, the CDR3 is TGTGCCAGCAGTGAATGGGCAGCTGAAGCTTTCTTT.